Listed here are 30 T cell receptor beta chains from one sample, sequenced in a study of blood T cell repertoires in COVID-19. Profiled with immunoSEQ multiplex PCR; TCRdb holds only in-frame clones, not every one. The repertoire includes more than 95,000 clones, almost 90% of them detected once, and approximately 3.5% sits in the top ten. The sample consisted of peripheral blood. Receptors originate from a human donor in a cohort sampled during active COVID-19.

V gene TRBV19 combines with J gene TRBJ1-2; 7 nucleotides match TRBD1. CDR1 is LNHDA and CDR2 is SQIVND in the germline V gene (reference sequence). The CDR3 loop spans 16 amino acids. Unmatched junction bases numbered 12, after V lost 5 bases and J lost 3 bases. The CDR3 spells CASSLQGDIGDYGYTF. CDR3 bases: TGTGCCAGTAGTCTCCAGGGGGACATCGGGGACTATGGCTACACCTTC.

This clone occurred a few times. The chain couples TRBV5-5 to TRBJ2-1; perhaps TRBD2 as D (7 bases). Germline V gene sequence: CDR1 SGHKS, CDR2 YYEKEE (reference sequence). V lost 6 bases to trimming and J lost 7 bases, with 17 bases between them. The CDR3 contains 14 residues. CDR3 DNA: TGTGCCAGCACAGAGGGGGGGCCGGCAAATGAGCAGTTCTTC. Amino acids: CASTEGGPANEQFF.

The V gene is TRBV7-9, the J gene TRBJ2-2; 7 nucleotides match TRBD2. Unmatched junction bases numbered 3, after V lost 2 bases and J lost 3 bases. CDR1 is SEHNR, CDR2 FQNEAQ, per germline (reference sequence). The length of the CDR3 is 15 residues. The CDR3 DNA sequence: TGTGCCAGCAGCTTAAGGCTAGCGGACACCGGGGAGCTGTTTTTT. Its protein is CASSLRLADTGELFF.

V usage is TRBV5-4 and J usage is TRBJ1-3; 8 bases align to TRBD1. V gave up 4 bases and J gave up 3 bases; unmatched junction bases: 3. Germline CDR1 and CDR2: SGHNT and YYREEE (reference sequence). The CDR3 extends over 14 amino acids. The CDR3 spells CASSRQGYGNTIYF. CDR3 coding DNA: TGTGCCAGCAGCAGACAGGGGTATGGAAACACCATATATTTT.

The rearrangement links TRBV27 to TRBJ1-5; 9 nucleotides line up with TRBD1. This CDR3 has 15 amino acids. V gave up 5 bases and J gave up 5 bases; unmatched junction bases: 7. Germline-derived CDR1 and CDR2 are MNHEY and SMNVEV (reference sequence). This CDR3 reads CASSPGQGMHQPQHF. The CDR3 region has the DNA TGTGCCAGCAGTCCCGGACAGGGGATGCATCAGCCCCAGCATTTT.

The chain links TRBV6-5 to TRBJ2-7; TRBD2 matches at 11 bases. Trimming removed 5 bases from V and 3 bases from J; junction bases left unmatched: 3. Per germline, CDR1 MNHEY and CDR2 SVGAGI. This CDR3 region has 14 residues. DNA for the CDR3: TGTGCCAGCAGTCCTGGACTAGCGGGCTACGAGCAGTACTTC. Amino acid sequence: CASSPGLAGYEQYF.

This clone was counted only a few times. The chain uses TRBV7-9 and TRBJ2-2, with TRBD2 identical over 10 bases. J lost 2 bases, V lost 5 bases, and 2 bases had no gene match. From germline, CDR1 is SEHNR and CDR2 FQNEAQ (reference sequence). This CDR3 spans 15 amino acids. The CDR3 bases are TGTGCCAGCAGCCGGACTAGCGGTAACACCGGGGAGCTGTTTTTT. Protein: CASSRTSGNTGELFF.

This rearrangement joins TRBV6-5 to TRBJ2-3; 11 positions match TRBD2. The trim removed 11 bases at V and 5 bases at J, leaving 9 bases unmatched. The CDR3 runs 14 residues. Germline CDR1 and CDR2: MNHEY and SVGAGI. Here the CDR3 DNA reads TGTGCCGCAAGGGGGCTAGCGGGAGGAGATACGCAGTATTTT. Translating gives CAARGLAGGDTQYF.

The chain uses TRBV19 and TRBJ1-1; no firm D call. Trimming cost V 3 bases and J 3 bases, with 8 bases left between them. In germline, CDR1 is LNHDA, CDR2 SQIVND (reference sequence). There are 13 residues in the CDR3. This CDR3 reads CASSISQYTEAFF. Written as DNA, the CDR3 is TGTGCCAGTAGTATTTCGCAGTACACTGAAGCTTTCTTT.

J is TRBJ1-5 and V is TRBV18; 7 bases match TRBD1. The V and J ends lost 6 bases and 3 bases, in that order; junction bases with no gene match: 8. Germline V lookup: CDR1 KGHSH, CDR2 LQKENI. The CDR3 has 15 residues. Here the CDR3 reads CASSQDREFNQPQHF. For the CDR3, the DNA is TGTGCCAGCTCTCAAGACAGGGAGTTCAATCAGCCCCAGCATTTT.

This chain uses TRBV20-1 with TRBJ1-1; D is uncertain. Germline V gives CDR1 DFQATT, CDR2 SNEGSKA (reference sequence). This CDR3 region has 11 residues. V was cut by 8 bases and J by 2 bases, with 9 bases left in between. The CDR3 DNA is TGCAGTCCGACACTTAACACTGAAGCTTTCTTT. Residues: CSPTLNTEAFF.

Regarding this clone: At one of its ends the junction is not consistent with the germline gene, which may arise from a read error. The rearrangement uses TRBV6-6 and TRBJ1-3; 7 nucleotides align to TRBD1. Germline CDR1 is MNHNY and CDR2 is SVGAGI (reference sequence). This CDR3 has 15 residues. CDR3 coding DNA: TGTGCCAGCAGCCCTTCCGGGACAGAAGGAATCACCATATATTTT. It translates to CASSPSGTEGITIYF.

This chain connects TRBV19 to TRBJ1-5; D not resolved. V lost 4 bases and J lost 12, with 13 bases in between. The CDR3 totals 12 residues. The germline V gene has CDR1 LNHDA and CDR2 SQIVND (reference sequence). The CDR3 nucleotides read TGTGCCAGTAGTAGGTTGCAGGAGGACCAGCATTTT. Translated: CASSRLQEDQHF.

As concerns this clone: An end of the junction does not agree with germline; a read error may underlie this. V gene TRBV7-6 combines with J gene TRBJ1-3, with D hard to call. Germline CDR1 SGHVS, CDR2 FNYEAQ. This CDR3 has 11 residues. CDR3: CASSSLTDWHF. CDR3 DNA sequence: TGTGCCAGCAGCTCCCTTACGGACTGGCATTTT.

This clone was recorded a few times. The V and J genes are TRBV5-1 and TRBJ1-1; D may be TRBD1 (6 bases). V was trimmed by 4 bases and J by 0 bases, leaving 13 bases between them. Per germline, CDR1 SGHRS and CDR2 YFSETQ. CDR3 size: 15 residues. CDR3 region: CASSHTQGLNTEAFF. The CDR3 nucleotides are TGCGCCAGCAGCCATACCCAGGGGTTGAACACTGAAGCTTTCTTT.

This clone was observed a handful of times. The rearrangement uses TRBV28 and TRBJ1-5; possible D gene TRBD1, 6 bases. V lost 2 bases and J 4 bases, leaving 9 bases between the germline ends. This CDR3 has 14 amino acids. The germline V gene encodes CDR1 MDHEN and CDR2 SYDVKM. CDR3 DNA sequence: TGTGCCAGCAGTTTAGCCAGGGGAAATCAGCCCCAGCATTTT. It yields the protein CASSLARGNQPQHF.

This clone appeared a few times. A junction end diverges from the germline sequence, so it may reflect a read error. The V and J genes are TRBV7-8 and TRBJ2-7; a weak D match, TRBD2 (5 bases). The CDR3 extends over 14 amino acids. The germline CDR1 and CDR2 sequences are SGHVS and FQNEAQ. The CDR3 nucleotides are TGTGCCAGCAGTTTAGCGCTTAGCTCCTACGAGCAGTACTTC. Translating gives CASSLALSSYEQYF.

The rearrangement uses TRBV30 and TRBJ1-2; unclear D gene. The CDR3 sequence is 13 residues long. CDR1 is GTSNPN, CDR2 SVGIG, per germline (reference sequence). V gave up 0 bases and J gave up 8 bases, with 13 bases separating them. The CDR3 sequence: CAWSVSGLRGYTF. The CDR3 nucleotides are TGTGCCTGGAGTGTATCAGGTCTTCGGGGCTACACCTTC.

V and J are TRBV9 and TRBJ2-7, with 7 positions matching TRBD2. This CDR3 region has 15 residues. CDR1 and CDR2 from the germline V gene are SGDLS and YYNGEE. V shed 4 bases, J shed 2 bases, and the junction held 9 bases outside the gene matches. DNA for the CDR3: TGTGCCAGCAGCCCCCCAGCCCGGGGGGCCTACGAGCAGTACTTC. It encodes CASSPPARGAYEQYF.

The chain carries TRBV19 and TRBJ1-2; D might be TRBD1 (5 bases). V lost 10 bases, J lost 4 bases, and 13 bases lay in between. The CDR3 totals 12 residues. Germline V gene lookup returns CDR1 LNHDA and CDR2 SQIVND (reference sequence). For the CDR3, the DNA is TGTGCCATCGGCGGGGGAACCTATGGCTACACCTTC. Translation gives CAIGGGTYGYTF.

The sample holds one count of this clone. This sequence joins TRBV5-1 and TRBJ2-7, with 7 bases matching TRBD2. Germline V gives CDR1 SGHRS, CDR2 YFSETQ. The CDR3 length is 13 residues. Trimming removed 0 bases from V and 6 bases from J; junction bases left unmatched: 3. CDR3 sequence reads: CASSLVGGTEQYF. The DNA of the CDR3 is TGCGCCAGCAGCTTGGTGGGGGGGACCGAGCAGTACTTC.

The chain combines TRBV7-2 with TRBJ2-3; TRBD2 is a possible D gene (5 bases). V was clipped by 2 bases and J by 0 bases, with 9 bases between them. Germline loops: CDR1 SGHTA, CDR2 FQGNSA. This CDR3 spans 15 amino acids. The CDR3 DNA follows: TGTGCCAGCAGCTTAAAACGGGGAAGCACAGATACGCAGTATTTT. This codes for CASSLKRGSTDTQYF.

In its sample, this clone was seen a few times. CDR3 protein: CASSVTGTGNGYTF. CDR3 in DNA: TGTGCCAGCAGTGTGACCGGGACAGGGAATGGCTACACCTTC. The rearrangement joins TRBV27 to TRBJ1-2; TRBD1 matches at 9 bases. The CDR3 runs to 14 residues. Germline CDR1 is MNHEY and CDR2 is SMNVEV (reference sequence). V was pared by 5 bases and J by 6 bases, with 7 bases of the junction left unmatched.

The V call is TRBV5-1, the J call TRBJ2-5; possibly TRBD1 for D (6 bases). The V and J ends lost 7 bases and 5 bases respectively, with 9 bases between them. Germline CDR1 is SGHRS and CDR2 is YFSETQ. This CDR3 is 11 amino acids long. The CDR3 DNA follows: TGCGCCAGCTCCACAGGGGAGACCCAGTACTTC. This gives the protein CASSTGETQYF.

The chain has TRBV11-2 and TRBJ2-3; maybe TRBD2 (5 bases). The CDR3 totals 13 residues. Germline CDR1 reads SGHAT; CDR2 reads FQNNGV. Trimming pared 1 base from V and 11 bases from J, leaving 13 bases between. CDR3 residues: CASSLAGLFGQYF. In DNA, the CDR3 is TGTGCCAGCAGCTTAGCGGGATTATTTGGGCAGTATTTT.

This clone showed up just once. This chain joins TRBV13 and TRBJ1-1; 7 bases line up with TRBD1. Germline loops: CDR1 PRHDT, CDR2 FYEKMQ (reference sequence). CDR3 length: 15 amino acids. The V segment lost 4 bases and the J segment 1 base; nucleotides outside the gene matches: 6. The CDR3: CASSSQGQQNTEAFF. CDR3 in DNA: TGTGCCAGCAGCTCTCAGGGACAGCAGAACACTGAAGCTTTCTTT.

The chain joins TRBV7-8 to TRBJ2-7; D is possibly TRBD1 (5 bases). CDR1 is SGHVS, CDR2 FQNEAQ, per germline. Between the trimmed V and J ends, which lost 3 bases and 4 bases, there was a span of 10 bases. The CDR3 has 13 residues. In DNA form, the CDR3 reads TGTGCCAGCAGCTTTGCAGGGTTGTACGAGCAGTACTTC. It is translated as CASSFAGLYEQYF.

This chain uses TRBV2 with TRBJ1-1; a possible D gene is TRBD1 (6 bases). V was clipped by 9 bases and J by 0 bases, with 11 bases between them. CDR3 length: 13 amino acids. Germline V gene lookup returns CDR1 SNHLY and CDR2 FYNNEI. The CDR3 DNA sequence: TGTGCCAGTTCGGGACACTTGAACACTGAAGCTTTCTTT. It codes for CASSGHLNTEAFF.

The V call is TRBV11-2, the J call TRBJ1-1; D is uncertain. V was cut by 6 bases and J by 10 bases, with 9 bases left in between. The CDR3 sequence is 10 residues long. The germline V gene has CDR1 SGHAT and CDR2 FQNNGV. CDR3 DNA sequence: TGTGCCAGCAGAAGAAACAGAGCTTTCTTT. It encodes CASRRNRAFF.

The chain recombines TRBV4-3 with TRBJ2-2; 7 bases map to TRBD1. The ends lost 4 bases at V and 4 bases at J; junction bases unmatched: 6. CDR3 length equals 15 residues. Germline V gene sequence: CDR1 LGHNA, CDR2 YSLEER. The CDR3 is CASSPKPGGTGELFF. In DNA form, the CDR3 reads TGCGCCAGCAGCCCAAAGCCAGGGGGCACCGGGGAGCTGTTTTTT.